The present T cell receptor (beta chain) was sequenced within a study of response to subunit inactivated influenza vaccine. Whole-study results and caveats: After each seasonal influenza vaccination, few new T cells are recruited, the authors suggested.

TCRdb processed the RT-PCR reads anew with MiXCR; each CDR3 protein has one entry. The table has approximately 500,000 distinct CDR3 sequences, 10% to 15% seen once. V lost 9 bases, J lost 0 bases, and 12 bases lay in between. The CDR3 runs to 13 residues. Germline V gene data show CDR1 as MNHNS and CDR2 as SASEGT. This clonotype was picked up a small number of times. The antigen remains unidentified. The chain recombines TRBV6-1 with TRBJ2-7, with D possibly matching TRBD2 (6 bases). The TCR was taken from a man aged 50-60 years who received an inactivated influenza vaccine. The sample in question was PBMCs from blood, obtained 45 days after vaccination. Written as DNA, the CDR3 is TGTGCCAGTGCGGGACCCCCCTCCTACGAGCAGTACTTC. This codes for CASAGPPSYEQYF.